These 18 T cell receptor beta chains originate from one sample sequenced in a study of response to subunit inactivated influenza vaccine. One entry per CDR3 protein results from TCRdb running MiXCR on the RT-PCR reads. The sample has 500,000 to 600,000 distinct CDR3 sequences, approximately 16% seen once. Sequenced here: CD4+ T cells sorted from PBMCs, sampled around 25 months after vaccination. The receptors were gathered from a man between 45 and 75 years old who received an inactivated influenza vaccine.

The table lists this clonotype with a few counts. This chain uses TRBV12-3 or TRBV12-4 with TRBJ2-1; tentatively, D is TRBD2 (5 bases). The length of the CDR3 is 14 residues. V lost 5 bases, J lost 2 bases, and 10 bases lay in between. The CDR3 region is CASSPTGTYNEQFF. CDR3 DNA: TGTGCCAGCAGTCCCACGGGAACCTACAATGAGCAGTTCTTC.

This clonotype was counted a few times. The chain links TRBV24-1 to TRBJ2-5; either TRBD1 or TRBD2 may fit D (5 bases each). The ends were cut back, 3 bases at V and 2 bases at J, with 12 bases in the middle. CDR1 is KGHDR, CDR2 SFDVKD, per germline. This CDR3 region has 15 residues. CDR3 in DNA: TGTGCCACCAGTGATCTTACGGGACGGCAAGAGACCCAGTACTTC. As protein: CATSDLTGRQETQYF.

This clonotype was seen a handful of times. The CDR3 is CSARDPYTDTQYF. CDR3 nucleotide sequence: TGCAGTGCTAGAGATCCCTACACAGATACGCAGTATTTT. This rearrangement joins TRBV20-1 to TRBJ2-3; D is uncertain. Germline V gene data show CDR1 as DFQATT and CDR2 as SNEGSKA (reference sequence). The CDR3 is 13 amino acids. Trimming pared 0 bases from V and 2 bases from J, leaving 6 bases between.

The chain uses TRBV11-2 and TRBJ2-3, with 10 nucleotides matching TRBD2. V gave up 5 bases and J gave up 9 bases; unmatched junction bases: 17. The germline CDR1 and CDR2 sequences are SGHAT and FQNNGV. The CDR3 covers 17 residues. CDR3 loop: CASSPSSSGSNSYTQYF. Here the CDR3 DNA reads TGTGCCAGCAGCCCAAGTTCTAGCGGGAGTAACTCTTACACGCAGTATTTT.

This clonotype was counted many times. This chain connects TRBV12-3 or TRBV12-4 to TRBJ2-3; 7 nucleotides line up with TRBD1. Trimming took 6 bases from V and 3 from J; bases not matched to a gene: 6. This CDR3 is 14 amino acids long. CDR3 sequence reads: CASSLTQGTDTQYF. Here the CDR3 DNA reads TGTGCCAGCAGCCTCACACAGGGGACAGATACGCAGTATTTT.

This clonotype turned up a few times. The CDR3 spells CATSRDRTSGDTQYF. CDR3 DNA: TGTGCCACCAGCAGAGATCGGACTAGCGGAGATACGCAGTATTTT. The chain joins TRBV15 to TRBJ2-3; 10 bases align to TRBD2. CDR1 is LNHNV and CDR2 is YYDKDF in the germline V gene (reference sequence). Germline trimming cut 0 bases from V and 5 bases from J; bases unmatched to any gene: 2. This CDR3 has 15 residues.

This chain uses TRBV5-4 with TRBJ1-4; D is undetermined. Looked up from germline, CDR1 is SGHNT and CDR2 is YYREEE (reference sequence). Trimming took off 5 bases at V and 3 bases at J, with 11 bases between the two ends. CDR3 size: 14 residues. The CDR3 DNA reads TGTGCCAGCAGGCACGGTAGCTCTAATGAAAAACTGTTTTTT. As protein: CASRHGSSNEKLFF.

This chain links TRBV12-3 or TRBV12-4 with TRBJ1-4; 10 bases agree with TRBD1. Trimming took 5 bases from V and 8 from J; bases not matched to a gene: 8. CDR3 length: 15 amino acids. CDR3: CASSPGTGADEKLFF. CDR3 bases: TGTGCCAGCAGTCCGGGGACAGGGGCGGACGAAAAACTGTTTTTT.

The V call is TRBV3-1, the J call TRBJ1-4; D is perhaps TRBD1 (6 bases). Per the germline V gene, CDR1 is LGHDT and CDR2 is YNNKEL (reference sequence). V gave up 4 bases and J gave up 3 bases, with 12 bases separating them. CDR3 length: 15 residues. The CDR3 here is CASSPSDRANEKLFF. The CDR3 DNA is TGTGCCAGCAGCCCTTCGGACAGAGCTAATGAAAAACTGTTTTTT.

This clonotype has more than one count but fewer than ten. The rearrangement links TRBV10-3 to TRBJ2-2, with TRBD1 matching over 9 bases. Germline lookup yields CDR1 ENHRY and CDR2 SYGVKD. This CDR3 is 15 amino acids long. Trimming at V came to 4 bases and at J to 7 bases, leaving 7 bases not matched to a gene. The CDR3 loop is CAISAGTGIYGELFF. CDR3 nucleotides: TGTGCCATCAGTGCCGGGACAGGGATTTACGGGGAGCTGTTTTTT.

This clonotype was seen repeatedly, ten times or more. V gene TRBV29-1 combines with J gene TRBJ2-4; D ambiguous. CDR1 and CDR2 from the germline V gene are SQVTM and ANQGSEA. The V gene lost 7 bases and the J gene lost 4 bases, with 11 bases spanning the gap. The CDR3 extends over 12 amino acids. The CDR3 DNA reads as TGCAGCGCTAGAGGCTTTAAAAACATTCAGTACTTC. Translating gives CSARGFKNIQYF. The full variable domain, completed using reference TRBV29-1 and TRBJ2-4, is SAVISQKPSRDICQRGTSLTIQCQVDSQVTMMFWYRQQPGQSLTLIATANQGSEATYESGFVIDKFPISRPNLTFSTLTVSNMSPEDSSIYLCSARGFKNIQYFGAGTRLSVL.

V gene TRBV6-1 combines with J gene TRBJ2-3; D remains unclear. V lost 3 bases and J lost 1, with 5 bases in between. The CDR3 covers 13 residues. The germline V gene encodes CDR1 MNHNS and CDR2 SASEGT. The CDR3, as DNA: TGTGCCAGCAGTGAGGTTGGCACAGATACGCAGTATTTT. Encoded protein: CASSEVGTDTQYF.

This clonotype was seen only a few times. This chain uses TRBV12-3 or TRBV12-4 with TRBJ2-5; D is undetermined. The V end was cut by 2 bases, the J end by 12 bases, with 16 bases between. The CDR3 length is 13 residues. The CDR3 is CASSLTQTRPEYF. CDR3 nucleotides: TGTGCCAGCAGTTTAACCCAGACACGACCGGAGTACTTC.

This sequence joins TRBV4-2 and TRBJ2-3; D is possibly TRBD2 (6 bases). The CDR3 loop spans 16 amino acids. V dropped 1 base and J dropped 1 base, with 12 bases sitting between them. CDR1 and CDR2 (germline): LGHNA, YNFKEQ. Here the CDR3 reads CASSQGVASGTDTQYF. The DNA for the CDR3 is TGTGCCAGCAGCCAAGGTGTGGCTAGCGGCACAGATACGCAGTATTTT.

The chain carries TRBV4-1 and TRBJ1-1; no reliable D call. Trimming removed 0 bases from V and 1 base from J, with 9 bases in between. The CDR3 has 15 residues. From germline, CDR1 is MGHRA and CDR2 YSYEKL. Here the CDR3 DNA reads TGCGCCAGCAGCCAAGATTTCACACCGAACACTGAAGCTTTCTTT. Residues: CASSQDFTPNTEAFF.

The table lists this clonotype with a few counts. The V call is TRBV6-1, the J call TRBJ2-7; D gene ambiguous. Trimming removed 7 bases from V and 6 bases from J, with 13 bases in between. This CDR3 comprises 12 residues. Germline values: CDR1 MNHNS, CDR2 SASEGT. The CDR3 DNA reads TGTGCCAGCACGACAAGGGTGATCGAGCAGTACTTC. Its translation is CASTTRVIEQYF.

This clonotype occurred a few times. The chain recombines TRBV7-2 with TRBJ2-7, with a possible D match to TRBD1 (6 bases). The CDR3 runs 12 residues. V was pared by 6 bases and J by 5 bases, with 11 bases between. Germline V gene sequence: CDR1 SGHTA, CDR2 FQGNSA. The CDR3 sequence: CASSKQGNEQYF. DNA for the CDR3: TGTGCCAGCAGTAAACAGGGAAACGAGCAGTACTTC.

The J gene is TRBJ2-1, the V gene TRBV7-2; D might be TRBD2 (6 bases). This CDR3 spans 16 amino acids. V was trimmed by 2 bases and J by 0 bases, leaving 11 bases between them. Germline values: CDR1 SGHTA, CDR2 FQGNSA. CDR3 coding DNA: TGTGCCAGCAGCTTATCGGGAGCCTCCTCCTACAATGAGCAGTTCTTC. The encoded protein is CASSLSGASSYNEQFF.